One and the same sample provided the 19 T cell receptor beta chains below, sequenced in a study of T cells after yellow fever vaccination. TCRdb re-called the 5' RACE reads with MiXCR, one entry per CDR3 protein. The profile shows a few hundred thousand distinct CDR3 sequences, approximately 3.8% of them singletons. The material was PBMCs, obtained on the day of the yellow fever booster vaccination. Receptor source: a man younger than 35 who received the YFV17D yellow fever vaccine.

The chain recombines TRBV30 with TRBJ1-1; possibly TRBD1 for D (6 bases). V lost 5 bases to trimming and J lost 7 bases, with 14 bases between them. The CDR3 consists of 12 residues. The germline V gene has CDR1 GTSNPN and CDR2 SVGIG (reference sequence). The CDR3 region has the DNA TGTGCCTGGTGGTCAGGGGTTGGTGAAGCTTTCTTT. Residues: CAWWSGVGEAFF. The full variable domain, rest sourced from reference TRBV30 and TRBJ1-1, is SQTIHQWPATLVQPVGSPLSLECTVEGTSNPNLYWYRQAAGRGLQLLFYSVGIGQISSEVPQNLSASRPQDRQFILSSKKLLLSDSGFYLCAWWSGVGEAFFGQGTRLTVV.

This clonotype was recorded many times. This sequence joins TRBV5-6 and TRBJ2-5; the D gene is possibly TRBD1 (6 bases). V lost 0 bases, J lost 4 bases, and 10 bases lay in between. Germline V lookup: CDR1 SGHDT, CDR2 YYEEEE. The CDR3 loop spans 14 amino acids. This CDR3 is CASSLVAGAETQYF. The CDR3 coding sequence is TGTGCCAGCAGCTTGGTGGCAGGGGCAGAGACCCAGTACTTC.

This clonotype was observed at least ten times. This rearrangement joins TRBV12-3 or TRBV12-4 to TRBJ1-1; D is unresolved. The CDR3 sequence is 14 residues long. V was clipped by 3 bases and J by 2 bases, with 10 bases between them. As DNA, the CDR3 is TGTGCCAGCAGTTTCGGCCAGAATAACACTGAAGCTTTCTTT. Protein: CASSFGQNNTEAFF.

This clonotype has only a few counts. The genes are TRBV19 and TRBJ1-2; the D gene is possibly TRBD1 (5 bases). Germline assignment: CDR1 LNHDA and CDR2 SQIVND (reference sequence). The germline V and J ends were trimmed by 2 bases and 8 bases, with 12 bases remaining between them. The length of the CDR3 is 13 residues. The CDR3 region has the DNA TGTGCCAGTAGTATATCAGGGAGAGCGGGCTACACCTTC. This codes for CASSISGRAGYTF.

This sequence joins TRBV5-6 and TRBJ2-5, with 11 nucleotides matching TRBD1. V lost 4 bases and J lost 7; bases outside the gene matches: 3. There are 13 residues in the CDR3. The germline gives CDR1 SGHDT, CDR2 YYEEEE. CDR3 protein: CASSQGQGGTQYF. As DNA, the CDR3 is TGTGCCAGCAGCCAGGGACAGGGGGGGACCCAGTACTTC.

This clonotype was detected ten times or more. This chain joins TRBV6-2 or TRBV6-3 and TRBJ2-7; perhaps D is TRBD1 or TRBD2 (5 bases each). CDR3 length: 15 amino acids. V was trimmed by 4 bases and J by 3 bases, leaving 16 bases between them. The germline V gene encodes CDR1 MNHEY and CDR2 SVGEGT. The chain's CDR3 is CASSFYRDGRYEQYF. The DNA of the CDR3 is TGTGCCAGCAGTTTCTACCGGGACGGACGCTACGAGCAGTACTTC.

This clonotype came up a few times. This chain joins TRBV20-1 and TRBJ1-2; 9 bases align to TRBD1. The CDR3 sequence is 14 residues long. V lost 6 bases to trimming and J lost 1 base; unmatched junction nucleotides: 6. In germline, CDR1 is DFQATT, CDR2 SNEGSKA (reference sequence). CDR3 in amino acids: CSAPRTGVNYGYTF. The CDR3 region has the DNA TGCAGTGCCCCCCGGACAGGGGTTAACTATGGCTACACCTTC.

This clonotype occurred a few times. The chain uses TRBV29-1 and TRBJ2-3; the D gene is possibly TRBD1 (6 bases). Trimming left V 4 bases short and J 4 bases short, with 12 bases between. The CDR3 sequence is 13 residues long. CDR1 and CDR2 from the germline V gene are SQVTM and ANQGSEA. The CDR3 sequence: CSVVKGGADTQYF. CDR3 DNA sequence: TGCAGCGTTGTAAAAGGGGGTGCAGATACGCAGTATTTT.

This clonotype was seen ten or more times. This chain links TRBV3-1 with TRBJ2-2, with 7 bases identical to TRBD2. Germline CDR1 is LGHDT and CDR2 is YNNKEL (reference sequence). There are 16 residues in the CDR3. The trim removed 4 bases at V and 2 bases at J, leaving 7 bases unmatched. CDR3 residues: CASSRREGLNTGELFF. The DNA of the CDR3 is TGTGCCAGCAGCCGGAGGGAGGGGCTTAACACCGGGGAGCTGTTTTTT.

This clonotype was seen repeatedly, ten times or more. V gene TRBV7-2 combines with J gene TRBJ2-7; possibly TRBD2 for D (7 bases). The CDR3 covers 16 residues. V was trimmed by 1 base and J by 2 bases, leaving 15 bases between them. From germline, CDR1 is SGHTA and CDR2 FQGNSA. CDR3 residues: CASSLVRGGPAYEQYF. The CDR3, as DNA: TGTGCCAGCAGCTTAGTGCGCGGGGGCCCCGCCTACGAGCAGTACTTC.

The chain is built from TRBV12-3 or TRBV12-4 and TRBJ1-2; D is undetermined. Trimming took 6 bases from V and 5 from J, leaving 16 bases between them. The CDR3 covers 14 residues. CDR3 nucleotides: TGTGCCAGCAGACCCGCCGGGATCCCTTATGGCTACACCTTC. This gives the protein CASRPAGIPYGYTF.

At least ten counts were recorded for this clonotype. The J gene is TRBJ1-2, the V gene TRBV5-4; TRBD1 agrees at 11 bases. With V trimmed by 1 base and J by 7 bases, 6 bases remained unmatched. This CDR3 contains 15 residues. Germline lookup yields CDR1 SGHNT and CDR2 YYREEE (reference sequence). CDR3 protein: CASSLTGQGAFGYTF. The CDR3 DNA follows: TGTGCCAGCAGCTTGACTGGACAGGGGGCTTTTGGCTACACCTTC.

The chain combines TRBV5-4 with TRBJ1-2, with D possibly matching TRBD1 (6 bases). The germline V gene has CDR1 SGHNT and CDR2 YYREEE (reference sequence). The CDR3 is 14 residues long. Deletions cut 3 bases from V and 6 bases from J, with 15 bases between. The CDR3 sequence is CASSSDLQGHGYTF. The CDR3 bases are TGTGCCAGCAGCTCGGACCTACAGGGACATGGCTACACCTTC.

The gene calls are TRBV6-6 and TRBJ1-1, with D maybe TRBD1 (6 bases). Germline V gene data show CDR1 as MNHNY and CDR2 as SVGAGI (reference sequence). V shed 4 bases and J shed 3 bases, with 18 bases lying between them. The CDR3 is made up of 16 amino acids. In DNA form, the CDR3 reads TGTGCCAGCAGTTCTGCTAGGGGGGGGCTGGACACTGAAGCTTTCTTT. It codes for CASSSARGGLDTEAFF.

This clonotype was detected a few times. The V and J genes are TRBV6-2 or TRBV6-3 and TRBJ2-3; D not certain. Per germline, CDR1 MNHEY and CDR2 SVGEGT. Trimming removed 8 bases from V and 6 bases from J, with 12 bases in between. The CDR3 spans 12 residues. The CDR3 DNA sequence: TGTGCCAGCGGTCTACCCTGGGATACGCAGTATTTT. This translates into CASGLPWDTQYF.

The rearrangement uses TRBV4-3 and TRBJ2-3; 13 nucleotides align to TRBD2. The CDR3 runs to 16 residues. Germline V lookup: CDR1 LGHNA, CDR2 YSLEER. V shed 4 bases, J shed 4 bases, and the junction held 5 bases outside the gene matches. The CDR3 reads CASSLSTSGGSDTQYF. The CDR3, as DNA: TGCGCCAGCAGCCTTTCGACTAGCGGGGGGTCAGATACGCAGTATTTT.

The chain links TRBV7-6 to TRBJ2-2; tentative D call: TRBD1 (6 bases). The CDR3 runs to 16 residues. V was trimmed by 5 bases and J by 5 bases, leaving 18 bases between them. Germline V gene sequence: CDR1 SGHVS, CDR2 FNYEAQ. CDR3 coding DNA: TGTGCCAGCAGCGTTCGGGACACCGGTTTTACCGGGGAGCTGTTTTTT. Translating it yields CASSVRDTGFTGELFF.

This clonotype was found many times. CDR3 sequence: CASSLRGAGANVLTF. Written as DNA, the CDR3 is TGCGCCAGCAGCTTGAGAGGGGCCGGGGCCAACGTCCTGACTTTC. The chain recombines TRBV5-1 with TRBJ2-6; possibly TRBD1 or TRBD2 for D (5 bases each). The CDR3 sequence is 15 residues long. The germline gives CDR1 SGHRS, CDR2 YFSETQ. Trimming stripped 1 base from V and 4 bases from J, with 9 bases between.

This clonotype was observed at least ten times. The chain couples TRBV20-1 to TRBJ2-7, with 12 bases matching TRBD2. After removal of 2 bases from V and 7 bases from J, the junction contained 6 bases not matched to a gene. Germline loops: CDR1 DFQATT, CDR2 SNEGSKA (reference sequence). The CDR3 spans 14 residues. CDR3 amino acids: CSARPSGGAREQYF. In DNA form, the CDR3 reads TGCAGTGCTAGACCTAGCGGGGGGGCAAGGGAGCAGTACTTC.